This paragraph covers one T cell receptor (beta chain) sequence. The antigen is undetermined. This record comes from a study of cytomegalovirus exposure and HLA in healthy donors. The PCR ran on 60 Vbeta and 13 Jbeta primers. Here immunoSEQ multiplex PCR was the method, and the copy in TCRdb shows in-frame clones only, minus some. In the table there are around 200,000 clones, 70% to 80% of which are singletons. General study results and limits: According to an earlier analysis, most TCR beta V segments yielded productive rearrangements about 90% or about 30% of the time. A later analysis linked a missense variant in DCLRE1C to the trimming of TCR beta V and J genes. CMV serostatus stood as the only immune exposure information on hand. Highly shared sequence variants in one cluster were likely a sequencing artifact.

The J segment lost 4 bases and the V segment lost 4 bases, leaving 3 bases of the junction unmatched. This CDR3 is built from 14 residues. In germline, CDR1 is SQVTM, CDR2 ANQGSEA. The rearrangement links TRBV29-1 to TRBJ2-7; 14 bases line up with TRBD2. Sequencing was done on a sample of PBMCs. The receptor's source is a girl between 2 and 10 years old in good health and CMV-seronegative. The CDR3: CSVVGLAGGYEQYF. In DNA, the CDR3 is TGCAGCGTTGTTGGACTAGCGGGGGGTTACGAGCAGTACTTC.